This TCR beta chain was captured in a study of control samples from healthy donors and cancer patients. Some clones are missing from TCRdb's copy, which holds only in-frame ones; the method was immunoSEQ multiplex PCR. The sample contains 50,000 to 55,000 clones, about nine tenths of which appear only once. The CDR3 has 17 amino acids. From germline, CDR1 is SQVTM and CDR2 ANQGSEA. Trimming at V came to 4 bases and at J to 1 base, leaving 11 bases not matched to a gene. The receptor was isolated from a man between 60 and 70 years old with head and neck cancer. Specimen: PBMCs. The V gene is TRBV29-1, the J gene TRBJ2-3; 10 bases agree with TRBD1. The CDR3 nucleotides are TGCAGCGTTGTTCGGGACAGGGGAGGGGCTGGCACAGATACGCAGTATTTT. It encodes CSVVRDRGGAGTDTQYF.